This TCR beta chain was captured by sequencing in a study of blood T cell repertoires in COVID-19. V was trimmed by 2 bases and J by 6 bases, leaving 11 bases between them. The CDR3 runs to 14 residues. Germline V lookup: CDR1 MNHNS, CDR2 SASEGT. Profiling relied on immunoSEQ multiplex PCR, and the TCRdb table lists in-frame clones only, not all of them. In the table there are approximately 360,000 clones, almost 90% of which are singletons. The chain has TRBV6-1 and TRBJ2-1, with a tentative D call TRBD1 (5 bases). Sequencing was performed on peripheral blood. This TCR was recovered from a man between 18 and 35 years old with active or convalescent COVID-19. The CDR3 sequence is CASSEQGYGNEQFF. CDR3 DNA: TGTGCCAGCAGTGAACAGGGTTACGGCAATGAGCAGTTCTTC.